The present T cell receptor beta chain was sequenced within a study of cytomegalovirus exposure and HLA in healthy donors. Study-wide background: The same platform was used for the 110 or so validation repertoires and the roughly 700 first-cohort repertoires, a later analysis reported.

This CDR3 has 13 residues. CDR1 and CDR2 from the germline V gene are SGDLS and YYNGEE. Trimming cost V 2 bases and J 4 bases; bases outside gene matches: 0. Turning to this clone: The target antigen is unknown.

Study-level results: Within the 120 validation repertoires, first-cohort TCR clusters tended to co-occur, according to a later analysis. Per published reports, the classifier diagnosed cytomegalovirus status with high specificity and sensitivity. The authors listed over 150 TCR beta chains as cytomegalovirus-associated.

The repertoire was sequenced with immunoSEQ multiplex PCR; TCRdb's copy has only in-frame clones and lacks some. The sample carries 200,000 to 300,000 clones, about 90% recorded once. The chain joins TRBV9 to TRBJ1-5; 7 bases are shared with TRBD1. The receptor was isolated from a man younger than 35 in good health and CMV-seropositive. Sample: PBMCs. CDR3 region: CASSVTGNQPQHF. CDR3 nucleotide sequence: TGTGCCAGCAGCGTGACAGGGAATCAGCCCCAGCATTTT.